This TCR beta chain comes out of a study of neurological immune-mediated disorders. About the research overall: Among some 35 multiple sclerosis patients, about 30 were relapsing-remitting and 3 were secondary progressive.

This clonotype was found many times. PBMCs numbering 2 million and stored at -80 C yielded the unsorted libraries. The CDR3 runs 12 residues. Trimming removed 1 base at V and 3 bases at J, with 4 bases between. Synthesis of cDNA used 5'RACE (with 10-nucleotide random UMIs). TCRdb reprocessed the 5' RACE reads with MiXCR, giving one entry per CDR3 protein. The table lists about 65,000 distinct CDR3 sequences, around 4% of them singletons. This receptor was taken from a man aged 50-59 years with multiple sclerosis. The material sequenced was PBMCs. This rearrangement joins TRBV12-3 or TRBV12-4 to TRBJ2-7, with D uncertain. CDR3 DNA sequence: TGTGCCAGCAGTTTAGGAGACTACGAGCAGTACGTC. Amino acid sequence: CASSLGDYEQYV.